Reported below is one TCR beta chain. The data were obtained in a study of control samples from healthy donors and cancer patients. This table comes from immunoSEQ multiplex PCR, and its TCRdb copy is limited to in-frame clones, with some not included. Of more than 150,000 clones listed, over 80% are singletons. Unmatched junction bases numbered 12, after V lost 6 bases and J lost 14 bases. The CDR3 is 13 amino acids. Germline CDR1 and CDR2: MNHEY and SVGAGI. The TCR sequence derives from a man between 18 and 35 years old in good health. V and J are TRBV6-5 and TRBJ2-1, with 8 bases fitting TRBD1. Sequencing was done on a sample of blood. This chain's CDR3 is CASSSGTGPRKFF. For the CDR3, the DNA is TGTGCCAGCAGCTCCGGGACAGGCCCGAGAAAGTTCTTC.